This is a list of T cell receptor beta chains from one sample in a study of cytomegalovirus exposure and HLA in healthy donors. Sequencing used immunoSEQ multiplex PCR; TCRdb keeps in-frame clones, though not all of them. The sample lists roughly 250,000 clones; 80% were seen once. Sequencing input: PBMCs. The receptor source for this set is a girl aged 2-10 years in good health and CMV-seronegative. Each CDR3 is given without its conserved first and last residue. Rows may omit the clone size; those that give it use once, few, many or a size class.

j_call v_call clone_size cdr3_aa
TRBJ2-7 TRBV6-5 NA ASSIGKPYEQY
TRBJ2-1 TRBV4-2 NA ASSQDLGLADSDNEQF
TRBJ2-2 TRBV5-3 NA ARSLAYSEANTGELF
TRBJ1-2 TRBV5-5 once ASSGTGEPNYGYT
TRBJ2-7 TRBV5-8 NA ASSLGLAGREQY
TRBJ2-2 TRBV7-8 few ASSLSGLANTGELF
TRBJ2-2 TRBV9 NA ASSENQSGELF
TRBJ2-6 TRBV28 NA ASNYQHSGANVLT
TRBJ1-1 TRBV2 NA ASSIRMNTEAF
TRBJ2-7 TRBV29-1 NA SAAEDSYEQY
TRBJ2-1 TRBV9 NA ASSGRITGGNYNEQF
TRBJ2-3 TRBV27 NA ASSSPGLATDTQY
TRBJ2-1 TRBV7-8 NA ASSRRQDYNEQF
TRBJ1-1 TRBV7-3 NA ASSGGHKNTEAF
TRBJ2-3 TRBV5-1 once ASSLGQITDTQY
TRBJ1-4 TRBV18 NA ASSPDRDNEKLF
TRBJ1-1 TRBV9 NA ASSVGEAGTGAF
TRBJ1-3 TRBV6-5 NA ASRVTGSGNTIY
TRBJ2-1 TRBV7-2 NA ASSFSLWGGSYNEQF
TRBJ2-7 TRBV27 NA ASSLSVGGSPYEQY
TRBJ2-5 TRBV28 once ASSSLETQY
TRBJ2-5 TRBV6-9 NA ASSTEIQETQY
TRBJ1-1 TRBV5-5 NA ASSFWQGWNTEAF
TRBJ2-7 TRBV4-1 NA ASSKAQGGHEQY
TRBJ1-6 TRBV28 NA ASSRAGTEKPLH
TRBJ1-1 TRBV29-1 NA SASTRADTEAF
TRBJ2-1 TRBV4-1 NA ASSQERLYNEQF
TRBJ1-1 TRBV19 NA ASSIVLHKNTEAF
TRBJ1-1 TRBV2 few ASIQTGGVTEAF
TRBJ1-3 TRBV7-2 NA ASRLWGGASSGNTIY
TRBJ1-6 TRBV4-2 NA ASSQDNTWQGTRSPLH
TRBJ1-4 TRBV5-1 NA ASSQRDTYATNEKLF
TRBJ2-7 TRBV13 NA ASSITGTGVHEQY
TRBJ2-1 TRBV10-3 NA AIRLNQGAGAYNEQF
TRBJ1-2 TRBV6-1 NA ASSKDREPHNYGYT
TRBJ2-1 TRBV11-3 NA ASSPPSNLTSGRTGNEQF
TRBJ2-1 TRBV4-2 few ASSPRGGLAETKNEQF
TRBJ2-5 TRBV5-4 few ASSSNGGGVETQY
TRBJ1-1 TRBV5-6 NA ASSLEPLRQGLNTEAF
TRBJ1-4 TRBV2 NA ASGWQGGEKLF
TRBJ1-4 TRBV2 few ASSDRRDRGEKLF
TRBJ2-1 TRBV5-1 NA ASSLEGQSYNEQF
TRBJ1-4 TRBV19 NA ASAQGRIATNEKLF
TRBJ2-7 TRBV6-5 NA ASSPSGNYEQY
TRBJ1-2 TRBV11-2 NA ASSSYRGRNYGYT
TRBJ2-3 TRBV6-1 once ASSVQGAISTDTQY
TRBJ1-5 TRBV18 NA ASSPTGAGGQPQH
TRBJ2-7 TRBV30 once AWSVKTSGRHEQY
TRBJ1-5 TRBV30 NA AWSVRWGQGRNQPQH